A selection of T cell receptor beta chains follows, all from one sample in a study of cytomegalovirus exposure and HLA in healthy donors. Some clones are missing from TCRdb's copy, which holds only in-frame ones; the method was immunoSEQ multiplex PCR. The table has about 130,000 clones, over 60% seen once. The sequenced material came from PBMCs. The source of these receptors is a man younger than 45 in good health and CMV-seronegative. Both conserved end residues are part of each CDR3. A D gene is named only where the DNA matches it firmly. Clone sizes are given selectively: once, few, many, or a class where the clone is expanded.

D gene	V gene	clone size	J gene	CDR3 DNA	CDR3 protein
TRBD2	TRBV4-2	-	TRBJ2-1	TGTGCCAGCAGCCAAGATGCTAGCGGAGGCTACAATGAGCAGTTCTTC	CASSQDASGGYNEQFF
-	TRBV11-2	-	TRBJ2-7	TGTGCCAGCAGCTTAACGGACGAGCAGTACTTC	CASSLTDEQYF
TRBD2	TRBV4-1	-	TRBJ2-7	TGCGCCAGCAGCCAAGATTGGGGGGAGGGCTACGAGCAGTACTTC	CASSQDWGEGYEQYF
-	TRBV28	-	TRBJ1-2	TGTGCCAGCAGAGAATACAGGGCTGGTGGCTACACCTTC	CASREYRAGGYTF
-	TRBV29-1	few	TRBJ1-2	TGCAGCGTTGTCCAGGAACACTATGGCTACACCTTC	CSVVQEHYGYTF
-	TRBV5-1	-	TRBJ1-3	TGCGCCAGCAGCTTCGACACTGGCTTCTCTGGAAACACCATATATTTT	CASSFDTGFSGNTIYF
-	TRBV11-2	-	TRBJ2-7	TGTGCCAGCAGCTCCAGGGTTGCCTCTTACGAGCAGTACTTC	CASSSRVASYEQYF
TRBD1	TRBV5-1	-	TRBJ1-1	TGCGCCAGCAGCTGGCCCGGGACAGGGGGCAGATTCGACACTGAAGCTTTCTTT	CASSWPGTGGRFDTEAFF
TRBD2	TRBV5-4	-	TRBJ2-3	TGTGCCAGCAGACCCACTAGCGGCGCAGATACGCAGTATTTT	CASRPTSGADTQYF
TRBD1	TRBV6-1	once	TRBJ2-1	TGTGCCAGCAGTCACGACCGGGACAGGAATGAGCAGTTCTTC	CASSHDRDRNEQFF
-	TRBV4-1	-	TRBJ1-5	TGCGCCAGCAGCCAAGATCGGGGAGGTCAGCCCCAGCATTTT	CASSQDRGGQPQHF
TRBD2	TRBV6-1	-	TRBJ2-5	TGTGCCAGCAGTGAAGTAACTAGCGGGAGGGAGACCCAGTACTTC	CASSEVTSGRETQYF
-	TRBV7-8	-	TRBJ2-5	TGTGCCAGCAGCGTCACAGGGAGCCAAGAGACCCAGTACTTC	CASSVTGSQETQYF
TRBD1	TRBV6-1	-	TRBJ1-2	TGTGCCAGCAGTGAAGGGACAGGGGTTAGGTATGGCTACACCTTC	CASSEGTGVRYGYTF
TRBD2	TRBV27	-	TRBJ2-3	TGTGCCAGCAGTAAATTAGCGGGGATCACAGATACGCAGTATTTT	CASSKLAGITDTQYF
-	TRBV4-2	once	TRBJ2-5	TGTGCCAGCAGCCTTTCCGGTACGAATCAAGAGACCCAGTACTTC	CASSLSGTNQETQYF
TRBD1	TRBV18	-	TRBJ1-1	TGTGCCAGCTCTCCGTGGGACAGGGCGCTAATGAACACTGAAGCTTTCTTT	CASSPWDRALMNTEAFF
-	TRBV7-9	few	TRBJ2-2	TGTGCCAGCAGCCCCCGCGCAGGGGCGAACACCGGGGAGCTGTTTTTT	CASSPRAGANTGELFF
-	TRBV10-1	-	TRBJ2-7	TGCGCCAGCAGTGAGATAGAGCGTCAAATAGGCGAGCAGTACTTC	CASSEIERQIGEQYF
TRBD1	TRBV27	-	TRBJ2-5	TGTGCCAGCAGCTTAGGGTCGACCGGGACAGGGCTAAGAGAGACCCAGTACTTC	CASSLGSTGTGLRETQYF
TRBD1	TRBV30	-	TRBJ1-3	TGTGCCTGGCAGAGGGACAGAGGAAACACCATATATTTT	CAWQRDRGNTIYF
TRBD2	TRBV29-1	-	TRBJ2-3	TGCAGCGCTCTCCCTCTGGCCGCGGGAGGGGTAGATACGCAGTATTTT	CSALPLAAGGVDTQYF
-	TRBV2	-	TRBJ1-3	TGTGCCAGCAGTGAACGGGGGGTCTCTGGAAACACCATATATTTT	CASSERGVSGNTIYF
TRBD1	TRBV11-2	-	TRBJ1-2	TGTGCCAGCAGCTTTTTCGGTTTTCTAGGGGGCGATGGCTACACCTTC	CASSFFGFLGGDGYTF
-	TRBV21-1	-	TRBJ2-6	TGTGCCAGCAGCAAACGTTTTCCCAGGGTAACTGGCTCTGGGGCCAACGTCCTGACTTTC	CASSKRFPRVTGSGANVLTF
TRBD1	TRBV7-9	-	TRBJ2-7	TGTTCCAGCAGCCTCGGACAGGGAGAGTTTCACGAGCAGTACTTC	CSSSLGQGEFHEQYF
TRBD2	TRBV7-3	-	TRBJ2-2	TGTGCCAGCAGCCCCATCGGGACTAGCGGGACCGGGGAGCTGTTTTTT	CASSPIGTSGTGELFF
-	TRBV28	-	TRBJ1-5	TGTGCCAGCAGTTTATCAACAGATATCTATAGCAATCAGCCCCAGCATTTT	CASSLSTDIYSNQPQHF
TRBD2	TRBV7-2	-	TRBJ2-7	TGTGCCAGCAGAGAGACTAGCGGGAGACGCGAGCAGTACTTC	CASRETSGRREQYF
TRBD2	TRBV9	-	TRBJ2-3	TGTGCCAGCAGCGTAGGGGTTAGCGGGAGCGGCACAGATACGCAGTATTTT	CASSVGVSGSGTDTQYF
-	TRBV4-1	once	TRBJ1-2	TGCGCCAGCAGCCAAGATTTCACGACAGGAATTAACTATGGCTACACCTTC	CASSQDFTTGINYGYTF
-	TRBV30	-	TRBJ1-1	TGTGCCTACCTCCGGACAGTAAACACTGAAGCTTTCTTT	CAYLRTVNTEAFF
TRBD2	TRBV5-1	few	TRBJ2-7	TGCGCCAGCAGCTTGCCCGGGACTAGCGGGCCCTCAGCTCCCTACGAGCAGTACTTC	CASSLPGTSGPSAPYEQYF
TRBD1	TRBV2	-	TRBJ2-1	TGTGCCAGCAGTGAACGGACAGGGGCCTACAATGAGCAGTTCTTC	CASSERTGAYNEQFF
-	TRBV4-1	-	TRBJ2-5	TGCGCCAGCAGGCTGGAGCCTGGGGCCCAAGAGACCCAGTACTTC	CASRLEPGAQETQYF
-	TRBV6-1	few	TRBJ1-5	TGTGCCAGCAGTGAGAGTAATCAGCCCCAGCATTTT	CASSESNQPQHF
-	TRBV28	-	TRBJ2-7	TGTGCCAGCAGTTTCTTCTTGGACAGCTCCTACGAGCAGTACTTC	CASSFFLDSSYEQYF
-	TRBV9	-	TRBJ2-7	TGTGCCAGCAGCGTAGGTACAGCCACCTACGAGCAGTACTTC	CASSVGTATYEQYF
-	TRBV5-8	-	TRBJ1-5	TGTGCCAGCAAAGCGACCCCGCAAAGTAATAGCAATCAGCCCCAGCATTTT	CASKATPQSNSNQPQHF
-	TRBV7-8	-	TRBJ2-7	TGTGCCAGCAGCTTACTTTGGTCTTCGGGCGAGCAGTACTTC	CASSLLWSSGEQYF
-	TRBV29-1	-	TRBJ2-5	TGCAGCGTTGACGTTTCGGGGGGCTGGGAGACCCAGTACTTC	CSVDVSGGWETQYF
-	TRBV7-2	-	TRBJ2-1	TGTGCCAGCAGCCCCGGTTCGGGAGCAGGATACAATGAGCAGTTCTTC	CASSPGSGAGYNEQFF
-	TRBV28	-	TRBJ1-4	TGTGCCAGCAGCCCCCCTGCAACTAATGAAAAACTGTTTTTT	CASSPPATNEKLFF
TRBD1	TRBV7-8	-	TRBJ2-3	TGTGCCAGCAGCTTAGATACAGGGGGCCGCACAGATACGCAGTATTTT	CASSLDTGGRTDTQYF
-	TRBV18	once	TRBJ2-7	TGTGCCAGCTCACCAGGCGAAGGGAGCGAGCAGTACTTC	CASSPGEGSEQYF
TRBD2	TRBV5-4	-	TRBJ2-3	TGTGCCAGCAGCTTGCGTGGCGGGAGGGCCTCAGATACGCAGTATTTT	CASSLRGGRASDTQYF
-	TRBV7-2	-	TRBJ1-1	TGTGCCAGCAGACCCACAGGGAACACTGAAGCTTTCTTT	CASRPTGNTEAFF
TRBD1	TRBV19	-	TRBJ2-3	TGTGCCAGTAGCCCCCTCGGGACAGGGCTTACCCGCACAGATACGCAGTATTTT	CASSPLGTGLTRTDTQYF
-	TRBV19	-	TRBJ2-3	TGTGCCAGTACGAGCGTTAGCACAGATACGCAGTATTTT	CASTSVSTDTQYF